This T cell receptor (beta chain) was recovered during a study of T cell responses to AZD1222 COVID-19 vaccine (dated by TCRdb to the early 2020s). Study-wide context: TCR sequencing covered roughly 230 trial participants: some 210 given two doses of AZD1222 and 26 given two doses of MenACWY control vaccine. Enrollment into the trials was organized by age into subgroups of 18-55, 56-69 and 70-plus years, and those subgroups contained approximately 150, 30 and 60 TCR-sequenced participants, respectively. Overall study outcomes, separate from this receptor: The vaccine-associated CD4 TCRs covered the entire spike protein, and the dominant responses fell in regions 160-218 and 743-854. Because no day 14 peak-response samples were available, repertoires were characterized only after the peak T cell response. The 56-69-year group was small, and its depth increase did not reach significance, likely because of low power. Most participants were white British and females outnumbered males, and the authors suggested that clonal diversity may have been underestimated. Epitopes outside the regions mutated in the B.1.351 and B.1.1.7 variants were reportedly recognized by nearly half of the unique spike-specific TCRs. After two AZD1222 doses, both the breadth and the depth of spike-specific TCRs were significantly higher than at day 0 and than in MenACWY recipients. Only a handful of AZD1222 recipients were SARS-CoV-2 seropositive at baseline, limiting conclusions about previously exposed vaccinees.

Notes on this clone: Its antigen is still unknown. No much larger clonotype is one base removed from it; base qualities were not supplied.

Measured from the cysteine to the phenylalanine, the CDR3 is 14 residues long. Only the CDR3 part of the read is kept: 42 bases, read in frame from the first base. From the germline V gene, CDR1 is ENHRY and CDR2 is SYGVKD. V loses 6 bases at its end and J loses 4 bases; junction bases beyond the gene matches: 8. The CDR3 regions of human TCRbeta chains were analyzed by immunosequencing. The original pipeline was this. Repertoire TCRs were matched against a reference library of SARS-CoV-2-specific TCRs generated with the MIRA antigen-specificity platform. Breadth was defined as the fraction of unique TCRs that were SARS-CoV-2-associated, and depth was defined as the fraction of total T cells that were SARS-CoV-2-associated. Using the MIRA data, every spike-specific TCR was mapped to the spike region that the TCR reacted to and assigned to either a CD4 or a CD8 class. Log10-transformed breadth and depth values were compared by one-way ANOVA with Sidak's multiple comparisons tests. TCRdb mirrors the immuneACCESS table, restricted to in-frame sequences. Some clones are absent from its copies; in checked studies, under half trace to an unresolved V gene, and the reason for the others is unknown. V and J calls and clone size are those listed in that table; D and trimming were worked out from the DNA. This sample holds 130,000 to 150,000 clones; around 86% were observed only once. Roughly 4% of the sample lies in the top ten.

The time point tag for this specimen amounts to: baseline before first vaccination. The meaning of the sample's treatment or condition label: meningococcal conjugate vaccine given as trial control. Vaccinee samples came from UK trials COV001 and COV002, including a single-blind randomized controlled phase 2/3 trial of AZD1222 (ChAdOx1 nCoV-19) in healthy adults. For TCRbeta chain sequencing, PBMC samples from trial participants were taken at day 0 and at day 28 after the second dose. This TCR came from an adult in good health. The chain is assembled from TRBV10-3 and TRBJ2-7, and TRBD1 aligns with 8 junction nucleotides. This sample comprised peripheral blood, obtained on day 0 of MenACWY control vaccination. The DNA is TGTGCCATCAGGAAACAGGGGGAGACTTACGAGCAGTACTTC. This encodes CAIRKQGETYEQYF.